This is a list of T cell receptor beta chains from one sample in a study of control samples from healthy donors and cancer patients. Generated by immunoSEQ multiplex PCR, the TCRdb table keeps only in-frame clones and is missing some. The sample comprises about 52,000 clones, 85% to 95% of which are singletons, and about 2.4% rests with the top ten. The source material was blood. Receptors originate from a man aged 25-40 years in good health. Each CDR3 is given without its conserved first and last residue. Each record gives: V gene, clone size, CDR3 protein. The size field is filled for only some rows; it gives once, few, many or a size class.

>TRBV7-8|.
ASSFQASGYNEQF
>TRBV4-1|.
ASSQEWTSGRMVTGELF
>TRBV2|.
ASSEYRNTEAF
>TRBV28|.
ASSPQGGTEAF
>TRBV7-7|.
ASSPAGVTYNEQF
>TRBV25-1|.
ASSDNGLDEQY
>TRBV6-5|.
ASSYIGTGRNHEQF
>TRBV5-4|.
ASSGGIHGYT
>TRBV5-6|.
ASSFRPGDQPQH
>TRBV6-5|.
ASRPKLAGGTQY
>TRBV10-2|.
ASMKTDSYEQY
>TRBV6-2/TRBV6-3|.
ASSYSQGDGVTYEQY
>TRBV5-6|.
ASSLRAGVTETQY
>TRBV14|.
ASSPGSLGQGGGGTQY
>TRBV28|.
ASSASTDTQY
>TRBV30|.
AWSDDRALNQPQH
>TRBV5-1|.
ASSSDIYNEQF
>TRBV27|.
ASSFRVGYEQY
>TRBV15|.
ATTRDPRFSYNEQF
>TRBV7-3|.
ASSRDRGGYGYT
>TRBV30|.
AWKGDGWAF
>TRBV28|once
ASSLLALAESSYNEQF
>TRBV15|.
ATRQGYNEQF
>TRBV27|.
ASSPGGATGELF
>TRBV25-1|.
ASSEYPGNEQF
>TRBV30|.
AWSERMEQF
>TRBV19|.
ASSIRDRVYNEQF
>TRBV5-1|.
ASSLRDRPYEQY
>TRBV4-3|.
ASSQRVVGYEQY
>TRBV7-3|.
ASSLNAGSDEQY
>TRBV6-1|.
ASSDTLGGYT
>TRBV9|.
ASSASGGTPNSPLH
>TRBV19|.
ASSTTEFGLPEKLF